This TCR beta chain stems from a study of shared clonotypes between healthy human individuals. Every subset had its genomic DNA shared out evenly among several immunoSEQ plates. TCRdb's copy holds only in-frame clones and misses some; the assay was immunoSEQ multiplex PCR. The sample includes 2 million to 3 million clones, approximately 94% of them seen just once. The CDR3 sequence is 17 residues long. Looked up from germline, CDR1 is SGDLS and CDR2 is YYNGEE. The V segment lost 0 bases and the J segment 1 base; nucleotides outside the gene matches: 7. The chain joins TRBV9 to TRBJ2-3, with 8 bases that match TRBD2. This clonotype was obtained from a man aged 18 to 30 in good health. Some clones in this sample may be carry-over from other donors' samples. Sequenced sample: naive CD4+ T cells from PBMCs. Subset reported: CD45RA+ positively selected. CDR3 in amino acids: CASSVAPLAGGTDTQYF. The CDR3, as DNA: TGTGCCAGCAGCGTAGCCCCCCTAGCGGGTGGCACAGATACGCAGTATTTT.